Reported below is one TCR beta chain. As yet, its antigen is unknown. The PCR made use of 60 Vbeta and 13 Jbeta primers. The method was immunoSEQ multiplex PCR; TCRdb's version includes in-frame clones alone and lacks a portion of them. The table shows approximately 170,000 clones, with over 60% occurring only once. V lost 0 bases to trimming and J lost 2 bases, with 11 bases between them. This CDR3 is 16 amino acids long. The germline V gene encodes CDR1 LGHNA and CDR2 YNFKEQ. The data stem from a study of cytomegalovirus exposure and HLA in healthy donors. Overall study: Findings of an earlier analysis included some 120 million unique TCR beta sequences from 200 million or so T cells.

Study-wide results and limits: Association with HLA alleles at 0.05 false discovery rate was found for around 15,000 TCR beta sequences in a later analysis.

The TCR sequence derives from a girl aged 10 to 17 in good health and CMV-seronegative. Sequencing used PBMCs. This chain links TRBV4-2 with TRBJ1-3; D not resolved. CDR3 amino acids: CASSQERRAPGNTIYF. In DNA form, the CDR3 reads TGTGCCAGCAGCCAAGAGAGGAGGGCGCCTGGAAACACCATATATTTT.